A single sample is the source of the 8 T cell receptor beta chains below, sequenced in a study of blood T cell repertoires in COVID-19. Generated by immunoSEQ multiplex PCR, the TCRdb table keeps only in-frame clones and is missing some. Here the sample spans 110,000 or so clones, around 77% being singletons. Input material: peripheral blood. Receptor source: a human donor in a cohort sampled during active COVID-19.

The chain carries TRBV2 and TRBJ1-1; TRBD1 matches at 9 bases. The CDR3 loop spans 12 amino acids. The germline V gene has CDR1 SNHLY and CDR2 FYNNEI. The J segment lost 11 bases and the V segment lost 6 bases, leaving 7 bases of the junction unmatched. CDR3 amino acids: CASRPDRGLAFF. DNA of the CDR3: TGTGCCAGCAGACCGGACAGGGGCTTGGCTTTCTTT.

The chain combines TRBV30 with TRBJ2-5; 9 bases map to TRBD1. This CDR3 spans 15 amino acids. Germline V gives CDR1 GTSNPN, CDR2 SVGIG (reference sequence). J lost 4 bases, V lost 2 bases, and 8 bases had no gene match. The CDR3: CAWSSGTGRGETQYF. The CDR3 coding sequence is TGTGCCTGGAGTTCCGGGACAGGGAGAGGAGAGACCCAGTACTTC. Full variable domain (missing parts from reference TRBV30 and TRBJ2-5): SQTIHQWPATLVQPVGSPLSLECTVEGTSNPNLYWYRQAAGRGLQLLFYSVGIGQISSEVPQNLSASRPQDRQFILSSKKLLLSDSGFYLCAWSSGTGRGETQYFGPGTRLLVL.

This chain links TRBV12-5 with TRBJ2-7, with D uncertain. This CDR3 is 12 amino acids long. Germline CDR1 and CDR2: LGHNT and FRNRAP. Trimming removed 4 bases at V and 3 bases at J, with 7 bases between. CDR3 residues: CASGSVRYEQYF. DNA of the CDR3: TGTGCTAGTGGTTCTGTCCGCTACGAGCAGTACTTC.

This sequence joins TRBV2 and TRBJ2-7; D remains ambiguous. The CDR3 has 14 residues. Looked up from germline, CDR1 is SNHLY and CDR2 is FYNNEI. V lost 4 bases, J lost 0 bases, and 10 bases lay in between. CDR3 DNA sequence: TGTGCCAGCAGTGGTCTTGTGAGCTCCTACGAGCAGTACTTC. It is translated as CASSGLVSSYEQYF.

The chain links TRBV29-1 to TRBJ2-1; 15 bases map to TRBD2. The germline V gene has CDR1 SQVTM and CDR2 ANQGSEA. The CDR3 consists of 17 residues. J gave up 4 bases and V 6 bases, and 10 bases lay outside the gene matches. This chain's CDR3 is CSVVGLAGGQPYNEQFF. The CDR3 coding sequence is TGCAGCGTAGTGGGACTAGCGGGAGGACAACCGTACAATGAGCAGTTCTTC.

The V gene is TRBV9, the J gene TRBJ1-4; D is ambiguous. Germline-derived CDR1 and CDR2 are SGDLS and YYNGEE. V gave up 6 bases and J gave up 7 bases, with 13 bases separating them. This CDR3 contains 13 residues. CDR3 DNA sequence: TGTGCCAGCACGGCCCTGGAGGGTGAAAAACTGTTTTTT. This translates into CASTALEGEKLFF.

The V and J genes are TRBV7-2 and TRBJ2-7; D might be TRBD1 (6 bases). From germline, CDR1 is SGHTA and CDR2 FQGNSA. This CDR3 has 14 residues. V gave up 5 bases and J gave up 4 bases, with 15 bases separating them. In DNA, the CDR3 is TGTGCCAGCAGCCCCGGACAGAGCTGGTACGAGCAGTACTTC. Translating gives CASSPGQSWYEQYF. Full variable domain (rest looked up from reference TRBV7-2 and TRBJ2-7): GAGVSQSPSNKVTEKGKDVELRCDPISGHTALYWYRQSLGQGLEFLIYFQGNSAPDKSGLPSDRFSAERTGGSVSTLTIQRTQQEDSAVYLCASSPGQSWYEQYFGPGTRLTVT.

The chain links TRBV7-8 to TRBJ1-6; D gene unclear. The germline gives CDR1 SGHVS, CDR2 FQNEAQ. CDR3 length: 16 amino acids. The V gene lost 1 base and the J gene lost 0 bases, with 7 bases spanning the gap. Here the CDR3 reads CASSLGGSSYNSPLHF. DNA for the CDR3: TGTGCCAGCAGCTTAGGCGGAAGCTCCTATAATTCACCCCTCCACTTT.